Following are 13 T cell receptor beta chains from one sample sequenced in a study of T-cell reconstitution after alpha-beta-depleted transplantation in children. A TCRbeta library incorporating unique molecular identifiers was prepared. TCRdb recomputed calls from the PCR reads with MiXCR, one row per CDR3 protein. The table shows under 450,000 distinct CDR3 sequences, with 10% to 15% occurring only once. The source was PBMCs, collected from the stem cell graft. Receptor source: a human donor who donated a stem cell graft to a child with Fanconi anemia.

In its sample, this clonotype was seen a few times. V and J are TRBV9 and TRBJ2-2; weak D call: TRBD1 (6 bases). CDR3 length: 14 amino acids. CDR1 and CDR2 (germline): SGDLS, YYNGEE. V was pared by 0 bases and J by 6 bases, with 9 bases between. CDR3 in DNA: TGTGCCAGCAGCGTAGAGGGGGTCCCCGGGGAGCTGTTTTTT. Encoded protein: CASSVEGVPGELFF.

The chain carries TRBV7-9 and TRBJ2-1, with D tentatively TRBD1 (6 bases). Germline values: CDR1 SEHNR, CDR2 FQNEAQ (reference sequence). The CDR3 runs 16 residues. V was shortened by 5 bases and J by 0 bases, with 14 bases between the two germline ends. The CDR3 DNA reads TGTGCCAGCAGCCCTCGACAGGCCAGCTCCTACAATGAGCAGTTCTTC. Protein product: CASSPRQASSYNEQFF.

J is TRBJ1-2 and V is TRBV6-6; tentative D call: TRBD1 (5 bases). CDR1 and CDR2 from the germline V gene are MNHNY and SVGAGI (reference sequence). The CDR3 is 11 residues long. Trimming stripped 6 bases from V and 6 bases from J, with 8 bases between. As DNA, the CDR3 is TGTGCCAGCAGGCAGGGAAATGGCTACACCTTC. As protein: CASRQGNGYTF.

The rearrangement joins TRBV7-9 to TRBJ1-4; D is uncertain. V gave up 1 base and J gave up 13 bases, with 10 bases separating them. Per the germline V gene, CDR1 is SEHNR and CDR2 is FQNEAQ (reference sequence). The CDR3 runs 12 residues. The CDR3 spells CASSLDRGRLFF. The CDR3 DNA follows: TGTGCCAGCAGCTTAGACCGAGGGAGACTGTTTTTT.

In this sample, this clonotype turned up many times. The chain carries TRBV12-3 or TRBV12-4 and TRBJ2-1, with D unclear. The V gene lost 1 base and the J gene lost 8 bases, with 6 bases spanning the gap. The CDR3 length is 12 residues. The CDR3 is CASSLEGYEQFF. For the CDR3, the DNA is TGTGCCAGCAGTTTAGAAGGGTATGAGCAGTTCTTC.

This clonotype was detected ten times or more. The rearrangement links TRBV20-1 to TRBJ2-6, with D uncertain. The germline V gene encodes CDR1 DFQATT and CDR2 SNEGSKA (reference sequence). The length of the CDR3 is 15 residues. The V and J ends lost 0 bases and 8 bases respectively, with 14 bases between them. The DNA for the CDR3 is TGCAGTGCTAGAGATCAAAACACCCCTTCCAACGTCCTGACTTTC. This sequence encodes CSARDQNTPSNVLTF.

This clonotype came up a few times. The CDR3 nucleotides read TGCAGTGCTCATGACAGGGCTACAGATACGCAGTATTTT. It is translated as CSAHDRATDTQYF. V usage is TRBV20-1 and J usage is TRBJ2-3, with 7 positions matching TRBD1. V lost 5 bases and J lost 3; bases outside the gene matches: 5. This CDR3 comprises 13 residues. Germline loops: CDR1 DFQATT, CDR2 SNEGSKA (reference sequence).

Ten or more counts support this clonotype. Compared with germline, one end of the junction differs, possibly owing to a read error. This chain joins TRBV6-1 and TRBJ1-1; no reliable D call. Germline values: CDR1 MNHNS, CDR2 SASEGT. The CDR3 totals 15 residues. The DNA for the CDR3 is TGTGCCAGCAGTCAAACGTCAGCCTTGAACACCGAAGCTTTCTTT. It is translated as CASSQTSALNTEAFF.

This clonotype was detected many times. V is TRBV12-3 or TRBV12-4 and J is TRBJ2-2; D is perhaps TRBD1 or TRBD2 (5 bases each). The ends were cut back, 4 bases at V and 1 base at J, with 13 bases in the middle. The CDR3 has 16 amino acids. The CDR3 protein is CASSWGRPRNTGELFF. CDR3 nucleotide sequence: TGTGCCAGCAGTTGGGGGAGACCCAGGAACACCGGGGAGCTGTTTTTT.

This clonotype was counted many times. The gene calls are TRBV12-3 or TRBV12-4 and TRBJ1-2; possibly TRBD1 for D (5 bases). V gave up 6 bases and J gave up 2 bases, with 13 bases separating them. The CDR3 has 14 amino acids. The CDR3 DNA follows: TGTGCCAGCAGGCCCTCCGGACAAAACTATGGCTACACCTTC. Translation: CASRPSGQNYGYTF.

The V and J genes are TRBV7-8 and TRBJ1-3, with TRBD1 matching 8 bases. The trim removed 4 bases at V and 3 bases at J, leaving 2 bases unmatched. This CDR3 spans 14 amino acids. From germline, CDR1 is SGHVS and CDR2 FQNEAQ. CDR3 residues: CASSSGQGGNTIYF. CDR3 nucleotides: TGTGCCAGCAGCTCTGGACAGGGTGGAAACACCATATATTTT.

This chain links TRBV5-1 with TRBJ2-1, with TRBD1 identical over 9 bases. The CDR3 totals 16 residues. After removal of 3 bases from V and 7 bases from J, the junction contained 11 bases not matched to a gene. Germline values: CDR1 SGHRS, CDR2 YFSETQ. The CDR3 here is CASSWGPQGARNEQFF. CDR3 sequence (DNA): TGCGCCAGCAGCTGGGGCCCACAGGGGGCGCGTAATGAGCAGTTCTTC.

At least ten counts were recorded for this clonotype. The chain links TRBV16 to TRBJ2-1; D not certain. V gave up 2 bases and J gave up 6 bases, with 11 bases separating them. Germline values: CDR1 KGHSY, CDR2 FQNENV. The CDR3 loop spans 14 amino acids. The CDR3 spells CASSQLSRCNEQFF. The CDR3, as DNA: TGTGCCAGCAGCCAACTTTCCAGATGCAATGAGCAGTTCTTC.